This TCR beta chain came from a study of shared clonotypes between healthy human individuals. Clones were sequenced by immunoSEQ multiplex PCR, and TCRdb holds only the in-frame ones, with some missing. The sample includes a few hundred thousand clones, approximately 70% of them seen just once. The CDR3 is made up of 15 amino acids. V was pared by 8 bases and J by 6 bases, with 20 bases between. The germline gives CDR1 SNHLY, CDR2 FYNNEI. The TCR originated in a man aged 25-45 years in good health. The genes are TRBV2 and TRBJ1-5, with a weak D call TRBD1 (5 bases). Sequenced material: memory CD4+ T cells sorted from blood. The sample's subset: CD45RA-negative fraction. CDR3 protein: CASEKGTGGGQPQHF. The CDR3 DNA follows: TGTGCCAGCGAGAAAGGTACAGGAGGTGGTCAGCCCCAGCATTTT.